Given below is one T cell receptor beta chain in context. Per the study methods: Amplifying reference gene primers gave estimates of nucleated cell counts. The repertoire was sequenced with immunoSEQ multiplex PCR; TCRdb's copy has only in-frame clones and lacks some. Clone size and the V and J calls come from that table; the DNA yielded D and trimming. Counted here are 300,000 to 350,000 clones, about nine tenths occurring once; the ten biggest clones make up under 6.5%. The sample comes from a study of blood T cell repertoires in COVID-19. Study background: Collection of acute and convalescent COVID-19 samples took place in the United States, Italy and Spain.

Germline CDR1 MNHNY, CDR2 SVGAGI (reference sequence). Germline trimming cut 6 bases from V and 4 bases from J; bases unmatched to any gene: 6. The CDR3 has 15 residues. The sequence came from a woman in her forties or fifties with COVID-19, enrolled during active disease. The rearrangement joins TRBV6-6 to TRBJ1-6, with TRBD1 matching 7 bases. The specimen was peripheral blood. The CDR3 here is CASRPGQLYNSPLHF. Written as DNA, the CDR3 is TGTGCCAGCAGGCCGGGACAGCTTTATAATTCACCCCTCCACTTT.